This TCR beta chain comes out of a study of T cell changes during pregnancy in multiple sclerosis. Trimming at V came to 5 bases and at J to 4 bases, leaving 5 bases not matched to a gene. Per germline, CDR1 SEHNR and CDR2 FQNEAQ (reference sequence). The CDR3 extends over 15 amino acids. Sequencing was performed with immunoSEQ multiplex PCR; in TCRdb, only in-frame clones are kept and a portion is missing. The sample comprises about 80,000 clones, around 93% of which are singletons, and roughly 2.5% rests with the top ten. The sequence derives from a female donor with multiple sclerosis, enrolled in a pregnancy study. This chain links TRBV7-9 with TRBJ2-5, with 12 bases aligning to TRBD2. Sequenced here: peripheral blood, sampled in the third trimester of pregnancy. CDR3 loop: CASSGLAGGRETQYF. CDR3 nucleotide sequence: TGTGCCAGCAGCGGCCTAGCGGGGGGGCGAGAGACCCAGTACTTC.